This T cell receptor beta chain derives from a study of blood T cell repertoires in COVID-19. Clones were sequenced by immunoSEQ multiplex PCR, and TCRdb holds only the in-frame ones, with some missing. The sample has approximately 150,000 clones, around 84% seen once; the top ten hold approximately 8%. CDR1 is SGHNT, CDR2 YENEEA, per germline. Trimming shortened V by 3 bases and J by 3 bases, and 16 bases separated the two germline ends. The CDR3 has 16 residues. The sequence was collected from a woman between 45 and 60 years old who had recovered from COVID-19. Input material: PBMCs or T cells enriched from blood (not recorded which). The chain couples TRBV11-3 to TRBJ2-3, with a possible D match to TRBD2 (5 bases). The CDR3 protein is CASSFTGSVGTDTQYF. The CDR3 nucleotides read TGTGCCAGCAGCTTCACGGGTAGCGTGGGTACAGATACGCAGTATTTT. Combining the CDR3 with reference TRBV11-3 and TRBJ2-3 gives the whole variable domain EAGVVQSPRYKIIEKKQPVAFWCNPISGHNTLYWYLQNLGQGPELLIRYENEEAVDDSQLPKDRFSAERLKGVDSTLKIQPAELGDSAVYLCASSFTGSVGTDTQYFGPGTRLTVL.